A single sample gave rise to the 17 T cell receptor beta chains below, sequenced in a study of cytomegalovirus exposure and HLA in healthy donors. PCR was performed using 60 Vbeta and 13 Jbeta primers. Repertoires were generated with immunoSEQ multiplex PCR, while TCRdb's copy carries only in-frame clones and drops some. The repertoire holds 90,000 to 120,000 clones, over 75% seen once, with roughly 5.4% in the top ten. What was sequenced was PBMCs. Source of these receptors: a woman between 18 and 29 years old in good health and CMV-seropositive.

The chain has TRBV5-1 and TRBJ2-1, with 7 bases lining up with TRBD2. The CDR3 runs to 15 residues. Germline values: CDR1 SGHRS, CDR2 YFSETQ. With V trimmed by 1 base and J by 8 bases, 9 bases remained unmatched. The CDR3 coding sequence is TGCGCCAGCAGCTTGAGCAGCGGGATGGTCGATGAGCAGTTCTTC. This translates into CASSLSSGMVDEQFF.

This clone was recorded a few times. The chain combines TRBV7-6 with TRBJ2-7, with 10 bases that match TRBD1. The CDR3 is made up of 15 amino acids. Germline-derived CDR1 and CDR2 are SGHVS and FNYEAQ. V lost 2 bases to trimming and J lost 4 bases; unmatched junction nucleotides: 5. The CDR3 DNA reads TGTGCCAGCAGCTTACCGAGGACAGGGGGGTACGAGCAGTACTTC. Its translation: CASSLPRTGGYEQYF.

The V gene is TRBV7-4, the J gene TRBJ2-7; 14 nucleotides align to TRBD2. The CDR3 consists of 18 residues. Germline V gene lookup returns CDR1 SGHVT and CDR2 SQSDAQ. Trimming at V came to 5 bases and at J to 5 bases, leaving 14 bases not matched to a gene. CDR3 amino acids: CASSLPGLAGEQLHEQYF. CDR3 coding DNA: TGTGCCAGCAGCCTACCGGGACTAGCGGGAGAGCAGCTTCACGAGCAGTACTTC.

This clone turned up a few times. V gene TRBV10-2 combines with J gene TRBJ2-1, with 7 bases that match TRBD2. Germline V gene sequence: CDR1 WSHSY, CDR2 SAAADI. This CDR3 region has 16 residues. Trimming cost V 5 bases and J 0 bases; bases outside gene matches: 7. Here the CDR3 DNA reads TGCGCCAGCAGTCCGGGAGGCGGGCCCTCCTACAATGAGCAGTTCTTC. Translation gives CASSPGGGPSYNEQFF.

In regard to this clone: Sequence at one end of the junction differs from germline and may be a read error. The chain recombines TRBV7-8 with TRBJ2-2, with D maybe TRBD2 (5 bases). Germline-derived CDR1 and CDR2 are SGHVS and FQNEAQ. The length of the CDR3 is 14 residues. CDR3 amino acids: CASSLVGNNGELFF. The CDR3 DNA follows: TGTGCCAGCAGCTTAGTCGGGAACAACGGGGAGCTGTTTTTT.

The sample holds a few counts of this clone. The chain joins TRBV30 to TRBJ2-1; 14 bases fit TRBD2. This CDR3 comprises 18 residues. Trimming took 3 bases from V and 6 from J; bases not matched to a gene: 13. Germline CDR1 is GTSNPN and CDR2 is SVGIG (reference sequence). CDR3 DNA: TGTGCCTGGAGCAAACTCTCCGGGACTAGCGGGAGAGGCAATGAGCAGTTCTTC. Translating it yields CAWSKLSGTSGRGNEQFF.

This clone was picked up one time. The chain has TRBV6-5 and TRBJ1-1; 9 bases are a match to TRBD1. V shed 7 bases, J shed 1 base, and the junction held 7 bases outside the gene matches. The CDR3 is 15 amino acids. Germline-derived CDR1 and CDR2 are MNHEY and SVGAGI. The chain's CDR3 is CASTFTGGRNTEAFF. The CDR3 nucleotides are TGTGCCAGCACTTTCACAGGGGGCCGGAACACTGAAGCTTTCTTT.

V usage is TRBV13 and J usage is TRBJ2-7, with TRBD2 matching over 7 bases. CDR1 PRHDT and CDR2 FYEKMQ come from the germline V gene (reference sequence). V dropped 8 bases and J dropped 6; count of bases not matched to a gene: 7. The CDR3 runs to 12 residues. CDR3 sequence (DNA): TGTGCCAGCGGGGTAGGCGGGAGCGAGCAGTACTTC. Translated, it gives CASGVGGSEQYF. Together with reference TRBV13 and TRBJ2-7, the CDR3 gives the full variable domain: AAGVIQSPRHLIKEKRETATLKCYPIPRHDTVYWYQQGPGQDPQFLISFYEKMQSDKGSIPDRFSAQQFSDYHSELNMSSLELGDSALYFCASGVGGSEQYFGPGTRLTVT.

The sample holds a few counts of this clone. This rearrangement joins TRBV10-2 to TRBJ2-7; 9 nucleotides align to TRBD2. V lost 8 bases to trimming and J lost 11 bases; unmatched junction nucleotides: 10. The CDR3 consists of 12 residues. In germline, CDR1 is WSHSY, CDR2 SAAADI. CDR3 amino acids: CASSSGIHGKYF. The CDR3, as DNA: TGCGCCAGCTCTAGCGGGATCCACGGGAAGTACTTC.

The chain has TRBV7-6 and TRBJ2-7, with a weak D call TRBD1 (6 bases). Germline V gives CDR1 SGHVS, CDR2 FNYEAQ. Trimming shortened V by 1 base and J by 4 bases, and 8 bases separated the two germline ends. CDR3 length: 13 residues. The CDR3: CASSLEQGYEQYF. The DNA for the CDR3 is TGTGCCAGCAGCTTAGAACAGGGATACGAGCAGTACTTC.

The rearrangement uses TRBV6-1 and TRBJ2-7; 7 bases align to TRBD1. From germline, CDR1 is MNHNS and CDR2 SASEGT. V shed 7 bases and J 2 bases; nucleotides not matched to a gene: 11. The CDR3 loop spans 15 amino acids. The CDR3 bases are TGTGCCAGCACCCCGGTTGGGACAGCGACCTACGAGCAGTACTTC. Protein product: CASTPVGTATYEQYF.

This chain uses TRBV19 with TRBJ2-3; 9 nucleotides agree with TRBD2. Unmatched junction bases numbered 5, after V lost 3 bases and J lost 1 base. CDR1 is LNHDA and CDR2 is SQIVND in the germline V gene (reference sequence). This CDR3 has 16 amino acids. CDR3 loop: CASSILSGSGTDTQYF. CDR3 sequence (DNA): TGTGCCAGTAGTATCCTTAGCGGGAGCGGCACAGATACGCAGTATTTT.

This clone has a single count. The V call is TRBV5-1, the J call TRBJ2-1; weak D call: TRBD1 (6 bases). Trimming pared 4 bases from V and 9 bases from J, leaving 11 bases between. The CDR3 runs 12 residues. Germline-derived CDR1 and CDR2 are SGHRS and YFSETQ. This CDR3 reads CASSPTGTEQFF. The CDR3 DNA reads TGCGCCAGCAGCCCGACAGGCACTGAGCAGTTCTTC.

This clone appeared a single time. The CDR3 carries no conserved terminal phenylalanine or tryptophan, so it likely arises from a read error. The DNA is omitted, as the CDR3 cannot be located on it reliably, and the CDR3 follows TCRdb's listing. This rearrangement joins TRBV29-1 to TRBJ1-1. Both ends counted, the CDR3 spans 15 residues. In germline, CDR1 is SQVTM, CDR2 ANQGSEA. Here the CDR3 reads CSVDNTFVRRGEALV.

This chain links TRBV11-2 with TRBJ2-1; 8 bases fit TRBD2. The length of the CDR3 is 14 residues. Germline values: CDR1 SGHAT, CDR2 FQNNGV. V was pared by 5 bases and J by 7 bases, with 7 bases of the junction left unmatched. The CDR3 spells CASSPPGLGNEQFF. The DNA of the CDR3 is TGTGCCAGCAGCCCGCCGGGACTAGGGAATGAGCAGTTCTTC.

This clone appeared once. The CDR3 is CASNTGSYEQYF. CDR3 DNA sequence: TGTGCCAGCAACACAGGCTCCTACGAGCAGTACTTC. The gene calls are TRBV25-1 and TRBJ2-7, with D possibly being TRBD1 (5 bases). Trimming cost V 7 bases and J 0 bases, with 7 bases left between them. CDR1 and CDR2 (germline): MGHDK, SYGVNS. The CDR3 extends over 12 amino acids.

The chain is built from TRBV5-4 and TRBJ1-4, with D possibly matching TRBD1 (5 bases). The CDR3 runs to 13 residues. Trimming pared 3 bases from V and 4 bases from J, leaving 7 bases between. CDR1 is SGHNT, CDR2 YYREEE, per germline (reference sequence). The CDR3 loop is CASSSGFNEKLFF. The CDR3 DNA is TGTGCCAGCAGCTCAGGGTTTAATGAAAAACTGTTTTTT.